The 5 T cell receptor beta chains presented below share a single source sample, sequenced in a study of STAT3 mutations in large granular lymphocyte leukemia. Study outcomes and limitations: Every T-LGLL patient had at least one immunodominant TCRbeta clonotype.

Antigens of these TCRs are unknown. Sequenced by immunoSEQ multiplex PCR; TCRdb stores in-frame clones only, minus some. Here the sample table reports about 2,300 clones. Sequencing used PBMCs. All receptors derive from a human donor with T large granular lymphocyte leukemia. The donor label of this sample is uncertain. Some clones in this sample may be carry-over from other donors' samples.

Comments on this clone: In this CDR3 the conserved last residue, phenylalanine or tryptophan, is missing, so a read error is likely. It is unclear where the CDR3 begins or ends on the DNA, so no DNA is shown, and the CDR3 is as TCRdb lists it. The chain recombines TRBV19 with TRBJ1-1; the table's D call TRBD1 went unverified against the DNA. Germline lookup yields CDR1 LNHDA and CDR2 SQIVND (reference sequence). The CDR3 region is 10 residues in length, termini included. CDR3 sequence: CASSNHMNTE.

As to this clone: No conserved phenylalanine or tryptophan is present at the end of the CDR3, so a read error is the likely explanation. It is unclear where the CDR3 begins or ends on the DNA, so no DNA is shown, and the CDR3 is as TCRdb lists it. CDR3 loop: CASSLGGQLNE. The chain couples TRBV7-2 to TRBJ2-1; the D segment call TRBD2 is taken from the table without a DNA check. The CDR3 is 11 residues long, counting both termini. Germline assignment: CDR1 SGHTA and CDR2 FQGNSA.

On this clone: No conserved phenylalanine or tryptophan is present at the end of the CDR3, so a read error is the likely explanation. The DNA is omitted, as the CDR3 cannot be located on it reliably, and the CDR3 follows TCRdb's listing. V and J are TRBV23-1 and TRBJ2-3; no DNA check was done on the table's D call, TRBD1. TRBV23-1 belongs to the ORF category, with a function that is uncertain. The CDR3 sequence runs 13 residues, both termini included. CDR3 sequence reads: CASSQSARELLDT.

Note on this clone: The missing conserved phenylalanine or tryptophan at the end of this CDR3 makes a read error likely. The DNA is omitted, as the CDR3 cannot be located on it reliably, and the CDR3 follows TCRdb's listing. The J gene is TRBJ2-7, the V gene TRBV19; the table's D call of TRBD1 was not tested on the DNA. Germline V lookup: CDR1 LNHDA, CDR2 SQIVND (reference sequence). The CDR3 spans 9 amino acids, including both terminal residues. The CDR3 is CASSDVTYE.

Notes on this clone: The CDR3 does not end in the conserved phenylalanine or tryptophan, so this is likely a read error. Because the CDR3's place on the DNA is in doubt, the DNA is left out and the CDR3 is given as listed by TCRdb. The V and J genes are TRBV2 and TRBJ1-1; the table calls TRBD1, which could not be checked here. The CDR3 is 11 amino acids long, termini counted. Germline V gene lookup returns CDR1 SNHLY and CDR2 FYNNEI. CDR3 loop: CASSEAVGGTE.